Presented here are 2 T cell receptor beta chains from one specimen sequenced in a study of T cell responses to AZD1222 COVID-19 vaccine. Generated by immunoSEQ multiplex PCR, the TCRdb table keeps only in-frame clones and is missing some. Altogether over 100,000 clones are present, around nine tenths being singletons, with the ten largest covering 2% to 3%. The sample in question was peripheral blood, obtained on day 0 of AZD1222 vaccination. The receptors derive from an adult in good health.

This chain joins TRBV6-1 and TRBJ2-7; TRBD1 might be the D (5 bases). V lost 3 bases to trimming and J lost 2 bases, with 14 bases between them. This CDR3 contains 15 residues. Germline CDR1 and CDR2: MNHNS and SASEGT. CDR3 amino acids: CASSDARPGPYEQYF. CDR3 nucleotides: TGTGCCAGCAGTGATGCCCGGCCAGGGCCCTACGAGCAGTACTTC.

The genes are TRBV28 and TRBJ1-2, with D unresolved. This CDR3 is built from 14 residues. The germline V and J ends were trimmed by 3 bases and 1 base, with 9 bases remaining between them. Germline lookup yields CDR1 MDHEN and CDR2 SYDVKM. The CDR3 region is CASSLMGGNYGYTF. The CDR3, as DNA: TGTGCCAGCAGTTTGATGGGCGGTAACTATGGCTACACCTTC.